This T cell receptor beta chain was identified during a study of shared clonotypes between healthy human individuals. Study-wide findings and caveats: For naive CD4 cells, 4.5% to 6.5% of clonotypes were shared across several donors.

The naive CD8 subset, CD45RO-negative cells positively selected for CCR7, excluded terminally differentiated effector memory CD45RA+ cells. This clone was observed a handful of times. The antigen is not known. Sequenced by immunoSEQ multiplex PCR; TCRdb stores in-frame clones only, minus some. The data contain over 2,000,000 clones, approximately 92% of them seen just once; the ten biggest clones take up over 1.5%. V trimming: 3 bases; J trimming: 7 bases; junction bases outside the gene matches: 1. The CDR3 is 13 amino acids. Germline CDR1 and CDR2: LNHNV and YYDKDF (reference sequence). The material sequenced was naive CD8+ T cells from PBMCs. This TCR derives from a man younger than 30 in good health. Some clones in this sample may be carry-over from other donors' samples. The chain links TRBV15 to TRBJ1-1, with 11 bases that match TRBD1. As DNA, the CDR3 is TGTGCCACCAGCAGGGACAGGGGGCATGAAGCTTTCTTT. Translation: CATSRDRGHEAFF.